This T cell receptor beta chain appears in the sequencing data of a study of CD8 T cells in ankylosing spondylitis. TCRdb reprocessed the 5' RACE reads via MiXCR and lists one record per CDR3 protein. The top ten clones hold around 3.4% of a sample with about 510,000 distinct CDR3 sequences, over 4% of them seen once. Study-level results: A TCR beta motif of eight or nine highly homologous variants seemed to mark ankylosing spondylitis blood.

CDR1 and CDR2 from the germline V gene are LGHNA and YSLEER. This CDR3 is 14 amino acids long. V lost 3 bases and J lost 2, with 10 bases in between. On this clonotype: Its specificity is not known.

The gene calls are TRBV4-3 and TRBJ1-2; D not resolved. This clonotype was obtained from a male donor with ankylosing spondylitis. The sample was blood, either unsorted or a sorted T cell fraction (not recorded which). CDR3 coding DNA: TGCGCCAGCAGCCAGGCCCCGACAAACTATGGCTACACCTTC. Translating it yields CASSQAPTNYGYTF.